The 29 T cell receptor beta chains in this list originate from one sample, sequenced in a study of blood T cell repertoires in COVID-19. Repertoires were generated with immunoSEQ multiplex PCR, while TCRdb's copy carries only in-frame clones and drops some. Counted here are some 75,000 clones, under 80% occurring once; the ten biggest clones make up roughly a fifth. The sample consisted of peripheral blood. These receptors were collected from a woman of 80 years or more with active or convalescent COVID-19.

This chain joins TRBV10-2 and TRBJ2-3; TRBD1 aligns across 10 bases. This CDR3 is 15 amino acids long. The V segment lost 6 bases and the J segment 2 bases; nucleotides outside the gene matches: 5. Germline V gene lookup returns CDR1 WSHSY and CDR2 SAAADI. The CDR3 DNA sequence: TGCGCCAGCAGCCCGGGACAGGGGATCACAGATACGCAGTATTTT. Translated: CASSPGQGITDTQYF.

The chain employs TRBV19 and TRBJ1-6; no firm D call. Germline CDR1 reads LNHDA; CDR2 reads SQIVND (reference sequence). This CDR3 is 13 amino acids long. The germline V and J ends were trimmed by 5 bases and 8 bases, with 10 bases remaining between them. The CDR3 DNA follows: TGTGCCAGTAGTCTTCCGGGTTATTCACCCCTCCACTTT. Translating gives CASSLPGYSPLHF.

The chain uses TRBV15 and TRBJ2-1, with 7 positions matching TRBD2. V lost 1 base to trimming and J lost 7 bases; unmatched junction nucleotides: 7. Germline lookup yields CDR1 LNHNV and CDR2 YYDKDF (reference sequence). This CDR3 has 15 residues. CDR3 loop: CATSRGEWGGNEQFF. The CDR3 nucleotides are TGTGCCACCAGCAGAGGGGAGTGGGGGGGGAATGAGCAGTTCTTC.

The chain links TRBV6-5 to TRBJ1-2; TRBD1 is a possible D gene (6 bases). Germline lookup yields CDR1 MNHEY and CDR2 SVGAGI. V was shortened by 10 bases and J by 1 base, with 16 bases between the two germline ends. There are 14 residues in the CDR3. The CDR3 is CATLDRTHNYGYTF. The CDR3 nucleotides are TGTGCCACCCTAGACAGGACCCATAACTATGGCTACACCTTC.

V and J are TRBV27 and TRBJ1-1; TRBD1 matches 7 bases. The CDR3 covers 14 residues. CDR1 and CDR2 (germline): MNHEY, SMNVEV (reference sequence). The V gene end was trimmed by 5 bases and the J gene end by 7 bases; junction bases not matched to a gene: 10. The CDR3 sequence is CASSPGTVGNEAFF. The CDR3 DNA follows: TGTGCCAGCAGTCCCGGGACAGTTGGAAATGAAGCTTTCTTT.

The rearrangement links TRBV14 to TRBJ2-1; 7 positions match TRBD2. There are 13 residues in the CDR3. Germline V CDR1 and CDR2: SGHDN, FVKESK. With V trimmed by 4 bases and J by 9 bases, 6 bases remained unmatched. The CDR3 reads CASSLSGLGEQFF. The DNA for the CDR3 is TGTGCCAGCAGCCTCTCCGGACTAGGTGAGCAGTTCTTC. The whole variable domain, remainder taken from reference TRBV14 and TRBJ2-1, is EAGVTQFPSHSVIEKGQTVTLRCDPISGHDNLYWYRRVMGKEIKFLLHFVKESKQDESGMPNNRFLAERTGGTYSTLKVQPAELEDSGVYFCASSLSGLGEQFFGPGTRLTVL.

This rearrangement joins TRBV18 to TRBJ1-4; 7 positions match TRBD1. In germline, CDR1 is KGHSH, CDR2 LQKENI. This CDR3 has 15 residues. V trimming: 0 bases; J trimming: 7 bases; junction bases outside the gene matches: 5. CDR3 nucleotides: TGTGCCAGCTCACCACCCTCTCAGGGGGTTGAAAAACTGTTTTTT. Translation gives CASSPPSQGVEKLFF. Filled out from reference TRBV18 and TRBJ1-4, the complete variable domain reads NAGVMQNPRHLVRRRGQEARLRCSPMKGHSHVYWYRQLPEEGLKFMVYLQKENIIDESGMPKERFSAEFPKEGPSILRIQQVVRGDSAAYFCASSPPSQGVEKLFFGSGTQLSVL.

The rearrangement joins TRBV4-1 to TRBJ2-7; 7 positions match TRBD1. The CDR3 runs 15 residues. J gave up 1 base and V 2 bases, and 5 bases lay outside the gene matches. Germline assignment: CDR1 MGHRA and CDR2 YSYEKL. DNA for the CDR3: TGCGCCAGCAGCCAAACACCGGGACAGTCCTACGAGCAGTACTTC. Translating gives CASSQTPGQSYEQYF.

J is TRBJ2-5 and V is TRBV24-1; maybe TRBD2 (5 bases). Germline lookup yields CDR1 KGHDR and CDR2 SFDVKD. The CDR3 contains 16 residues. V shed 2 bases and J shed 0 bases, with 12 bases lying between them. In DNA, the CDR3 is TGTGCCACCAGTGATTCCGGGGAACCGTACCAAGAGACCCAGTACTTC. This codes for CATSDSGEPYQETQYF.

The chain carries TRBV28 and TRBJ1-6; D is unresolved. With 2 bases removed from V and 4 bases from J, the gap between germline ends came to 9 bases. Germline-derived CDR1 and CDR2 are MDHEN and SYDVKM. The CDR3 sequence is 15 residues long. The CDR3 reads CASSLVQRYNSPLHF. The CDR3 nucleotides read TGTGCCAGCAGTTTAGTCCAGAGGTATAATTCACCCCTCCACTTT.

The V and J genes are TRBV12-3 or TRBV12-4 and TRBJ1-1; D gene unclear. Trimming shortened V by 5 bases and J by 11 bases, and 18 bases separated the two germline ends. CDR3 length: 13 residues. The CDR3 DNA follows: TGTGCCAGCAGTCCAAATGACGGGGAAGGGGCTTTCTTT. This codes for CASSPNDGEGAFF.

This chain joins TRBV3-1 (or the pseudogene TRBV3-2) and TRBJ1-5; D unresolved. Germline V lookup: CDR1 LGHDT, CDR2 YNNKEL (reference sequence). This CDR3 is 15 amino acids long. V was trimmed by 0 bases and J by 5 bases, leaving 11 bases between them. CDR3 sequence (DNA): TGTGCCAGCAGCCAAGATAGGTGGGCAGATCAGCCCCAGCATTTT. This gives the protein CASSQDRWADQPQHF.

The gene calls are TRBV30 and TRBJ2-1, with TRBD2 identical over 9 bases. The V gene's germline CDR1 is GTSNPN and CDR2 SVGIG (reference sequence). The CDR3 spans 14 residues. V gave up 1 base and J gave up 9 bases; unmatched junction bases: 7. CDR3 sequence reads: CAWSGVAGVGEQFF. CDR3 bases: TGTGCCTGGAGTGGGGTAGCGGGGGTAGGTGAGCAGTTCTTC.

The genes are TRBV5-1 and TRBJ1-1; tentatively, D is TRBD1 (5 bases). The CDR3 has 14 residues. Trimming pared 7 bases from V and 4 bases from J, leaving 17 bases between. Germline lookup yields CDR1 SGHRS and CDR2 YFSETQ. CDR3 sequence (DNA): TGCGCCAGCTCCCGGGCCCCGGGGGGCACTGAAGCTTTCTTT. Translation gives CASSRAPGGTEAFF.

The chain uses TRBV28 and TRBJ2-3; no clear D. This CDR3 region has 14 residues. The ends were cut back, 3 bases at V and 1 base at J, with 8 bases in the middle. CDR1 and CDR2 from the germline V gene are MDHEN and SYDVKM. The CDR3 DNA sequence: TGTGCCAGCAGTTTTAGGAGAGGCACAGATACGCAGTATTTT. This codes for CASSFRRGTDTQYF.

The chain employs TRBV11-1 and TRBJ2-2; D call uncertain. V lost 7 bases and J lost 5, with 14 bases in between. The CDR3 totals 14 residues. Germline V gene data show CDR1 as SGHAT and CDR2 as FQDESV (reference sequence). CDR3 amino acids: CASNARSWTGELFF. Written as DNA, the CDR3 is TGTGCCAGCAATGCCCGGAGTTGGACCGGGGAGCTGTTTTTT.

The rearrangement uses TRBV6-5 and TRBJ2-5; 8 bases match TRBD1. Germline V gene sequence: CDR1 MNHEY, CDR2 SVGAGI. The CDR3 has 15 amino acids. The V gene end was trimmed by 2 bases and the J gene end by 5 bases; junction bases not matched to a gene: 7. In DNA, the CDR3 is TGTGCCAGCAGTTACGCAGGGGGCGCAGGGGAGACCCAGTACTTC. Translated, it gives CASSYAGGAGETQYF.

This rearrangement joins TRBV7-3 to TRBJ1-3, with a tentative D call TRBD1 (6 bases). The V end lost 0 bases, the J end lost 3 bases, and 12 bases lay between the germline ends. Germline CDR1 reads SGHTA; CDR2 reads FQGTGA. This CDR3 is built from 16 residues. The CDR3 nucleotides are TGTGCCAGCAGCTTAACGTGGGCAGGGGTTGGAAACACCATATATTTT. Its protein product is CASSLTWAGVGNTIYF.

The V gene is TRBV7-2, the J gene TRBJ2-2; 8 bases align to TRBD1. The CDR3 covers 15 residues. CDR1 is SGHTA, CDR2 FQGNSA, per germline. V lost 5 bases and J lost 6; bases outside the gene matches: 8. The CDR3 DNA reads TGTGCCAGCAGCACAGCAGGGGGCCGGTCCGGGGAGCTGTTTTTT. This codes for CASSTAGGRSGELFF.

The rearrangement links TRBV10-3 to TRBJ1-2, with D perhaps matching TRBD1 (5 bases). CDR1 and CDR2 (germline): ENHRY, SYGVKD. V lost 2 bases to trimming and J lost 8 bases, with 15 bases between them. This CDR3 contains 14 residues. The CDR3 reads CAISETTTVHGYTF. Written as DNA, the CDR3 is TGTGCCATCAGTGAGACAACGACAGTTCACGGCTACACCTTC.

V is TRBV12-5 and J is TRBJ1-4; 10 nucleotides match TRBD1. The CDR3 covers 13 residues. The germline V gene encodes CDR1 LGHNT and CDR2 FRNRAP. The trim removed 6 bases at V and 7 bases at J, leaving 2 bases unmatched. DNA for the CDR3: TGTGCTAGTGGGGACAGGGGGAGTGAAAAACTGTTTTTT. This gives the protein CASGDRGSEKLFF.

The rearrangement links TRBV6-5 to TRBJ2-3; 10 bases line up with TRBD1. Germline trimming cut 2 bases from V and 11 bases from J; bases unmatched to any gene: 4. Germline V gene sequence: CDR1 MNHEY, CDR2 SVGAGI. The CDR3 is 13 residues long. CDR3 amino acids: CASSYIGQGVQYF. DNA for the CDR3: TGTGCCAGCAGTTACATCGGACAGGGGGTGCAGTATTTT.

This clone was seen ten or more times. The chain links TRBV19 to TRBJ1-1; D is unclear. Trimming left V 2 bases short and J 6 bases short, with 13 bases between. The germline gives CDR1 LNHDA, CDR2 SQIVND (reference sequence). This CDR3 has 14 residues. The DNA for the CDR3 is TGTGCCAGTAGTATAAAAGCGGCAGCCCCTGAAGCTTTCTTT. It translates to CASSIKAAAPEAFF.

The chain is built from TRBV12-3 or TRBV12-4 and TRBJ1-1, with TRBD1 matching 9 bases. V shed 6 bases and J 5 bases; nucleotides not matched to a gene: 4. CDR3 length equals 13 residues. CDR3 DNA: TGTGCCAGCAGGGGGGACAGGGTGACTGAAGCTTTCTTT. Protein product: CASRGDRVTEAFF.

V usage is TRBV19 and J usage is TRBJ2-5; TRBD1 matches at 9 bases. Germline loops: CDR1 LNHDA, CDR2 SQIVND (reference sequence). The CDR3 length is 14 residues. Germline trimming cut 4 bases from V and 4 bases from J; bases unmatched to any gene: 4. The CDR3, as DNA: TGTGCCAGTAGTACCTGGACAGGGGCAGAGACCCAGTACTTC. Its protein product is CASSTWTGAETQYF.

This clone was recorded only once. The J gene is TRBJ1-6, the V gene TRBV6-5; D might be TRBD1 (5 bases). The length of the CDR3 is 13 residues. The V end was cut by 7 bases, the J end by 13 bases, with 17 bases between. The germline gives CDR1 MNHEY, CDR2 SVGAGI. CDR3 protein: CASTLTGDPPLHF. DNA of the CDR3: TGTGCCAGCACCCTAACGGGGGACCCTCCCCTCCACTTT.

The chain is built from TRBV28 and TRBJ2-1; 10 positions agree with TRBD1. Germline lookup yields CDR1 MDHEN and CDR2 SYDVKM. The CDR3 covers 16 residues. J gave up 4 bases and V 5 bases, and 8 bases lay outside the gene matches. The CDR3 protein is CASSQGGDRGYNEQFF. CDR3 DNA: TGTGCCAGCAGTCAAGGAGGGGACAGGGGATACAATGAGCAGTTCTTC.

This chain uses TRBV6-2 or TRBV6-3 with TRBJ1-1, with a tentative D call TRBD1 (5 bases). Between the trimmed V and J ends, which lost 6 bases and 0 bases, there was a span of 11 bases. The CDR3 covers 14 residues. CDR1 MNHEY and CDR2 SVGEGT come from the germline V gene. DNA for the CDR3: TGTGCCAGCAGCTCAAGACAGCTGAACACTGAAGCTTTCTTT. It is translated as CASSSRQLNTEAFF.

This chain connects TRBV6-5 to TRBJ2-2; tentative D call: TRBD1 (6 bases). This CDR3 region has 14 residues. Germline CDR1 MNHEY, CDR2 SVGAGI. V was pared by 1 base and J by 7 bases, with 10 bases between. CDR3 DNA: TGTGCCAGCAGTTACTTGGGGGCAGGCGGGGAGCTGTTTTTT. Its translation is CASSYLGAGGELFF.